This passage covers 24 T cell receptor beta chains from one sample sequenced in a study of shared clonotypes between healthy human individuals. Sequenced by immunoSEQ multiplex PCR; TCRdb stores in-frame clones only, minus some. The sample has roughly 1,800,000 clones, approximately 95% seen once. Naive CD8 cells, CD45RO-negative and positively selected for CCR7, excluded terminally differentiated effector memory CD45RA+ cells. The sequencing input was naive CD8+ T cells sorted from blood. The receptors come from a man aged 18 to 30 in good health.

This chain joins TRBV6-1 and TRBJ2-2, with 8 bases fitting TRBD2. V gave up 5 bases and J gave up 12 bases; unmatched junction bases: 5. CDR3 length: 12 residues. Germline CDR1 is MNHNS and CDR2 is SASEGT. The CDR3 loop reads CASSPGTRKLFF. The DNA for the CDR3 is TGTGCCAGCAGTCCCGGGACTAGGAAGCTGTTTTTT.

This clone has a single count. The chain is built from TRBV18 and TRBJ2-7; D perhaps matches TRBD1 (6 bases). Germline CDR1 KGHSH, CDR2 LQKENI. The CDR3 is 14 amino acids. Trimming took off 0 bases at V and 5 bases at J, with 11 bases between the two ends. The CDR3 nucleotides are TGTGCCAGCTCACCACCGAACAGGGTGGACGAGCAGTACTTC. Its translation: CASSPPNRVDEQYF.

This clone was recorded only once. The rearrangement links TRBV4-1 to TRBJ2-3, with D possibly matching TRBD1 (5 bases). The CDR3 is 15 amino acids. Germline V gene sequence: CDR1 MGHRA, CDR2 YSYEKL. The V gene lost 6 bases and the J gene lost 0 bases, with 13 bases spanning the gap. CDR3 loop: CASSYSAGSTDTQYF. DNA for the CDR3: TGCGCCAGCAGTTATTCGGCAGGGAGCACAGATACGCAGTATTTT.

Remarks on this clone: Other DNA variants within this sample encode the same CDR3. This chain connects TRBV19 to TRBJ2-3, with D unclear. Between the trimmed V and J ends, which lost 0 bases and 6 bases, there was a span of 4 bases. The CDR3 consists of 12 residues. Germline assignment: CDR1 LNHDA and CDR2 SQIVND (reference sequence). CDR3 nucleotides: TGTGCCAGTAGTATAGAAGGGGATACGCAGTATTTT. As protein: CASSIEGDTQYF.

This clone was seen more than once but under ten times. V gene TRBV6-5 combines with J gene TRBJ2-1; 7 bases align to TRBD1. The germline CDR1 and CDR2 sequences are MNHEY and SVGAGI. The CDR3 is 14 amino acids. Trimming at V came to 6 bases and at J to 7 bases, leaving 9 bases not matched to a gene. This CDR3 is CASRERGGLNEQFF. The DNA of the CDR3 is TGTGCCAGCAGGGAAAGAGGGGGCCTAAATGAGCAGTTCTTC.

The gene calls are TRBV5-1 and TRBJ2-1; no definite D call. Per the germline V gene, CDR1 is SGHRS and CDR2 is YFSETQ. The CDR3 length is 19 residues. Trimming left V 1 base short and J 5 bases short, with 25 bases between. CDR3 sequence (DNA): TGCGCCAGCAGCTTGCAGTTAAACCGGGTTAATATCGGTCACAATGAGCAGTTCTTC. It specifies CASSLQLNRVNIGHNEQFF.

The count of this clone is one. The chain recombines TRBV13 with TRBJ2-1; maybe TRBD2 (5 bases). Looked up from germline, CDR1 is PRHDT and CDR2 is FYEKMQ (reference sequence). The V end was cut by 6 bases, the J end by 0 bases, with 18 bases between. This CDR3 spans 17 amino acids. In DNA form, the CDR3 reads TGTGCCAGCAGTTCCGACCGAGGGCCTAGCTCCTACAATGAGCAGTTCTTC. Its protein is CASSSDRGPSSYNEQFF.

This chain joins TRBV9 and TRBJ2-3; possibly TRBD1 for D (5 bases). The CDR3 contains 14 residues. V lost 1 base and J 2 bases, leaving 8 bases between the germline ends. CDR1 is SGDLS, CDR2 YYNGEE, per germline. Here the CDR3 DNA reads TGTGCCAGCAGCGTACAGGGCCTCACAGATACGCAGTATTTT. This sequence encodes CASSVQGLTDTQYF.

This chain links TRBV30 with TRBJ2-7; D may be TRBD1 or TRBD2 (6 bases each). The CDR3 spans 15 residues. Germline CDR1 reads GTSNPN; CDR2 reads SVGIG (reference sequence). V was shortened by 4 bases and J by 0 bases, with 16 bases between the two germline ends. The CDR3 sequence is CAWKFPGDISYEQYF. CDR3 DNA: TGTGCCTGGAAGTTCCCGGGGGACATCTCCTACGAGCAGTACTTC.

To note about this clone: A junction end diverges from the germline sequence, so it may reflect a read error. This sequence joins TRBV7-7 and TRBJ2-7; 7 positions agree with TRBD1. CDR3 size: 14 residues. The germline V gene has CDR1 SSHAT and CDR2 FNYEAQ (reference sequence). The CDR3 loop is CASSPGQHTYEQYF. The CDR3 DNA reads TGTGCTAGCAGCCCGGGACAGCATACCTACGAGCAGTACTTC.

This chain joins TRBV19 and TRBJ2-7; D is possibly TRBD2 (6 bases). The CDR3 is 15 amino acids. Germline assignment: CDR1 LNHDA and CDR2 SQIVND (reference sequence). Trimming shortened V by 3 bases and J by 0 bases, and 12 bases separated the two germline ends. The CDR3 sequence is CASSMGAGSSYEQYF. In nucleotides, the CDR3 is TGTGCCAGTAGTATGGGCGCGGGGAGCTCCTACGAGCAGTACTTC.

This clone occurred once. This chain joins TRBV2 and TRBJ1-4; 9 bases line up with TRBD1. The CDR3 has 13 amino acids. The germline V gene has CDR1 SNHLY and CDR2 FYNNEI. V was pared by 8 bases and J by 8 bases, with 6 bases of the junction left unmatched. The CDR3 DNA follows: TGTGCCAGCGAAGACAGGGGGGGCGAAAAACTGTTTTTT. This encodes CASEDRGGEKLFF.

This sequence joins TRBV2 and TRBJ2-1; TRBD1 might be the D (5 bases). CDR1 SNHLY and CDR2 FYNNEI come from the germline V gene. The CDR3 loop spans 15 amino acids. V was cut by 10 bases and J by 0 bases, with 16 bases left in between. The CDR3 protein is CATTHFRDSYNEQFF. For the CDR3, the DNA is TGTGCCACCACACATTTCAGGGACTCCTACAATGAGCAGTTCTTC.

The chain combines TRBV6-6 with TRBJ2-1; 10 bases are a match to TRBD2. Per germline, CDR1 MNHNY and CDR2 SVGAGI (reference sequence). J was trimmed by 3 bases and V by 7 bases; bases with no gene match: 3. The CDR3 is made up of 14 amino acids. For the CDR3, the DNA is TGTGCCAGCACCGGGACTAGCGTCTACAATGAGCAGTTCTTC. The encoded protein is CASTGTSVYNEQFF.

The chain couples TRBV7-4 to TRBJ1-1; TRBD1 matches 9 bases. The V gene's germline CDR1 is SGHVT and CDR2 SQSDAQ. Trimming removed 5 bases from V and 3 bases from J; junction bases left unmatched: 10. The CDR3 extends over 16 amino acids. The CDR3 nucleotides are TGTGCCAGCAGCCCTAGAGGGGACAGGGAAGACACTGAAGCTTTCTTT. It specifies CASSPRGDREDTEAFF.

V and J are TRBV28 and TRBJ2-2; 9 bases fit TRBD1. Germline V gene sequence: CDR1 MDHEN, CDR2 SYDVKM. The junction had 5 bases not matched to a gene; V was cut back by 5 bases and J by 7 bases. The CDR3 covers 14 residues. CDR3 in DNA: TGTGCCAGCAGTCGGACAGGGGAAGGCGGGGAGCTGTTTTTT. Its translation: CASSRTGEGGELFF.

The chain employs TRBV2 and TRBJ2-5; D ambiguous. Germline V gene lookup returns CDR1 SNHLY and CDR2 FYNNEI. This CDR3 comprises 16 residues. Trimming removed 5 bases from V and 0 bases from J, with 16 bases in between. CDR3 residues: CASSFPDGQYQETQYF. The DNA of the CDR3 is TGTGCCAGCAGTTTTCCGGACGGCCAGTACCAAGAGACCCAGTACTTC.

The chain is built from TRBV9 and TRBJ1-1, with D perhaps TRBD1 (6 bases). Trimming left V 0 bases short and J 4 bases short, with 16 bases between. The CDR3 covers 16 residues. The germline V gene has CDR1 SGDLS and CDR2 YYNGEE. The DNA for the CDR3 is TGTGCCAGCAGCGTAGAGGATACGGGGGCTGGCACTGAAGCTTTCTTT. Amino acids: CASSVEDTGAGTEAFF.

The V and J genes are TRBV7-9 and TRBJ2-1, with 7 nucleotides matching TRBD1. CDR3 length equals 15 residues. The ends lost 3 bases at V and 9 bases at J; junction bases unmatched: 11. The germline V gene has CDR1 SEHNR and CDR2 FQNEAQ (reference sequence). The CDR3 bases are TGTGCCAGCAGCTTGGCACAGGGGAGTAAAGGTGAGCAGTTCTTC. It is translated as CASSLAQGSKGEQFF. Filled out from reference TRBV7-9 and TRBJ2-1, the complete variable domain reads DTGVSQNPRHKITKRGQNVTFRCDPISEHNRLYWYRQTLGQGPEFLTYFQNEAQLEKSRLLSDRFSAERPKGSFSTLEIQRTEQGDSAMYLCASSLAQGSKGEQFFGPGTRLTVL.

The chain combines TRBV18 with TRBJ2-7; no clear D gene. This CDR3 contains 11 residues. V shed 5 bases and J shed 6 bases, with 8 bases lying between them. Per germline, CDR1 KGHSH and CDR2 LQKENI. The CDR3 DNA sequence: TGTGCCAGCTCATCCCCCCCCGAGCAGTACTTC. Translated, it gives CASSSPPEQYF.

The CDR3 DNA follows: TGCGCCAGCAGCCAAGAAAAGTTTAGCTCCTACGAGCAGTACTTC. It translates to CASSQEKFSSYEQYF. The V call is TRBV4-1, the J call TRBJ2-7; D unclear. CDR1 is MGHRA and CDR2 is YSYEKL in the germline V gene. V was pared by 0 bases and J by 0 bases, with 9 bases between. CDR3 length: 15 residues.

As for this clone: Other DNA sequences within the sample encode an identical CDR3. V and J are TRBV6-6 and TRBJ2-5, with unresolved D. The CDR3 contains 9 residues. Deletions cut 8 bases from V and 5 bases from J, with 3 bases between. Germline loops: CDR1 MNHNY, CDR2 SVGAGI (reference sequence). The CDR3 bases are TGTGCCAGCGGGGAGACCCAGTACTTC. As protein: CASGETQYF.

Comments on this clone: Other DNA sequences in the same sample also yield this CDR3. The chain uses TRBV4-1 and TRBJ2-7, with 8 bases matching TRBD1. Per the germline V gene, CDR1 is MGHRA and CDR2 is YSYEKL. The CDR3 has 15 amino acids. V gave up 4 bases and J gave up 1 base; unmatched junction bases: 6. The CDR3 DNA follows: TGCGCCAGCAGCCTGGGGCAGGGGGCTTCCTACGAGCAGTACTTC. Translation: CASSLGQGASYEQYF.

This chain connects TRBV4-1 to TRBJ2-7; D call uncertain. Trimming left V 4 bases short and J 3 bases short, with 10 bases between. CDR1 is MGHRA and CDR2 is YSYEKL in the germline V gene. There are 13 residues in the CDR3. This chain's CDR3 is CASSPRLYYEQYF. The CDR3 coding sequence is TGCGCCAGCAGCCCCCGCCTATACTACGAGCAGTACTTC.